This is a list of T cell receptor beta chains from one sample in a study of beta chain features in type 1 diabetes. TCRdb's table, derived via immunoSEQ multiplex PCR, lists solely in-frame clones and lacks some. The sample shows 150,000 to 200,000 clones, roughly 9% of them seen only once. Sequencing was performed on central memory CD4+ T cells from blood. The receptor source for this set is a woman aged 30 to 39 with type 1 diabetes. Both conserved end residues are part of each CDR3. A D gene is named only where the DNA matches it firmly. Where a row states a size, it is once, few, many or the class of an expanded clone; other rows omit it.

CASTRDRGIINEQFF	TGTGCCAGTACCAGAGACAGGGGAATAATCAATGAGCAGTTCTTC	TRBV19	few	TRBD1	TRBJ2-1
CASSLLDRGLYEQYF	TGTGCCAGCAGCCTATTAGACAGGGGGTTATACGAGCAGTACTTC	TRBV14	-	TRBD1	TRBJ2-7
CASSLGRTRGYTF	TGTGCCAGCAGCTTAGGACGAACGAGGGGCTACACCTTC	TRBV11-2	-	-	TRBJ1-2
CASSLGTAAYGYTF	TGCGCCAGCAGCCTTGGGACAGCCGCCTATGGCTACACCTTC	TRBV5-1	-	TRBD1	TRBJ1-2
CASRADRGTGYGYTF	TGTGCCAGCAGAGCGGACAGGGGGACGGGCTATGGCTACACCTTC	TRBV6-5	-	TRBD1	TRBJ1-2
CASRRTGHEAFF	TGTGCCAGCAGGCGGACAGGGCATGAAGCTTTCTTT	TRBV28	few	TRBD1	TRBJ1-1
CASSATRPTSGRYYEQYF	TGTGCCAGCAGTGCCACCAGACCTACTAGCGGGCGATACTACGAGCAGTACTTC	TRBV25-1	few	TRBD2	TRBJ2-7
CASSDSTGSYNEQFF	TGCGCCAGCAGTGACTCGACGGGCTCCTACAATGAGCAGTTCTTC	TRBV10-1	-	-	TRBJ2-1
CAWSVGGTGDLYGYTF	TGTGCCTGGAGTGTAGGGGGTACAGGGGACCTCTATGGCTACACCTTC	TRBV30	few	TRBD1	TRBJ1-2
CASLPGADTQYF	TGTGCCAGCCTCCCGGGGGCAGATACGCAGTATTTT	TRBV7-9	-	-	TRBJ2-3
CASSLEFGTGELFF	TGTGCCAGCAGCTTAGAGTTCGGGACCGGGGAGCTGTTTTTT	TRBV7-2	-	-	TRBJ2-2
CASSATGTGFHEQYF	TGCGCCAGCAGCGCCACCGGGACAGGGTTCCACGAGCAGTACTTC	TRBV5-1	-	TRBD1	TRBJ2-7
CASSLSLATTGELFF	TGCGCCAGCAGCTTGAGCCTAGCGACGACCGGGGAGCTGTTTTTT	TRBV5-1	-	-	TRBJ2-2
CASSSPSVPQHF	TGTGCCAGCAGTTCCCCATCGGTGCCCCAGCATTTT	TRBV28	few	-	TRBJ1-5
CASSRQGTEAFF	TGTGCCAGCAGCCGACAGGGGACTGAAGCTTTCTTT	TRBV11-2	-	TRBD1	TRBJ1-1
CASSRQGTNNQPQHF	TGTGCCAGCAGCAGACAGGGGACTAACAATCAGCCCCAGCATTTT	TRBV27	-	TRBD1	TRBJ1-5
CASKTGGGETQYF	TGTGCCAGCAAGACAGGGGGCGGGGAGACCCAGTACTTC	TRBV21-1	-	-	TRBJ2-5
CASGPRPYNEQFF	TGTGCCAGCGGGCCGCGCCCCTACAATGAGCAGTTCTTC	TRBV2	few	-	TRBJ2-1
CASSAPGQGYEQYF	TGTGCCAGCAGTGCACCGGGACAGGGCTACGAGCAGTACTTC	TRBV6-1	few	TRBD1	TRBJ2-7
CASSAGLAGELVAGELFF	TGTGCCAGCAGCGCCGGACTAGCGGGAGAATTGGTCGCCGGGGAGCTGTTTTTT	TRBV28	few	TRBD2	TRBJ2-2
CASSLSTANTEAFF	TGCGCCAGCAGCTTGTCAACAGCGAACACTGAAGCTTTCTTT	TRBV5-1	-	-	TRBJ1-1
CASRKGRGNEKLFF	TGCGCCAGCAGAAAGGGGCGGGGTAATGAAAAACTGTTTTTT	TRBV4-1	-	-	TRBJ1-4
CSVTGNSDTQYF	TGCAGCGTTACCGGGAATAGCGATACGCAGTATTTT	TRBV29-1	-	-	TRBJ2-3
CASSLDRGSGYTF	TGTGCCAGCAGCTTAGATCGGGGATCTGGCTACACCTTC	TRBV11-2	few	-	TRBJ1-2
CASSFAGDRGETQYF	TGTGCCAGCAGCTTCGCGGGAGATCGTGGGGAGACCCAGTACTTC	TRBV7-3	-	TRBD2	TRBJ2-5
CASRMTGRTYEQYF	TGTGCCAGCAGGATGACAGGGCGGACCTACGAGCAGTACTTC	TRBV28	few	TRBD1	TRBJ2-7
CASSPTGTSNNEQFF	TGCGCCAGCAGCCCTACCGGGACTAGCAACAATGAGCAGTTCTTC	TRBV5-1	few	TRBD2	TRBJ2-1
CAGRGPEETQYF	TGTGCCGGCAGGGGGCCGGAAGAGACCCAGTACTTC	TRBV7-9	-	TRBD1	TRBJ2-5
CASSLGPGMNTQYF	TGTGCCAGCAGCTTAGGTCCGGGTATGAATACGCAGTATTTT	TRBV11-2	few	-	TRBJ2-3
CSVVRTGGSTDTQYF	TGCAGCGTAGTAAGGACAGGGGGGAGCACAGATACGCAGTATTTT	TRBV29-1	few	TRBD1	TRBJ2-3
CASSPLAGALETQYF	TGCGCCAGCAGCCCCTTGGCGGGAGCCTTGGAGACCCAGTACTTC	TRBV5-1	-	TRBD2	TRBJ2-5
CASSAGYGYTF	TGTGCCAGCAGTGCAGGCTATGGCTACACCTTC	TRBV6-6	-	-	TRBJ1-2
CASSQEELSYEQYF	TGCGCCAGCAGCCAAGAAGAACTGTCCTACGAGCAGTACTTC	TRBV4-1	few	-	TRBJ2-7
CASSLSGEGGYTF	TGTGCCAGCAGCTTATCGGGGGAAGGCGGCTACACCTTC	TRBV7-3	-	-	TRBJ1-2
CASISPGQGAHEQFF	TGTGCCAGCATCTCACCGGGACAGGGGGCCCACGAGCAGTTCTTC	TRBV28	few	TRBD1	TRBJ2-1
CASTAYGTGGVGGEQYF	TGTGCCAGCACCGCATACGGGACAGGGGGTGTTGGAGGCGAGCAGTACTTC	TRBV7-9	-	TRBD1	TRBJ2-7
CAWEGTTNTEAFF	TGTGCCTGGGAGGGGACAACGAACACTGAAGCTTTCTTT	TRBV30	-	-	TRBJ1-1